This TCR beta chain was obtained from a study of T cells expressing NK-cell markers. TCRdb reworked the 5' RACE reads into one entry per CDR3 protein, no DNA. This repertoire includes some 410,000 distinct CDR3 sequences. The sequence was obtained from a woman between 18 and 75 years old in good health. Specimen: blood T cells: a sorted CD56 or NKG2C T cell subset, CD4+ or CD8+ T cells, or bulk PBMC T cells (not recorded which).

The CDR3 region is CASSLLGDYNEQFF. This chain links TRBV25-1 with TRBJ2-1; TCRdb lists TRBD1, though no DNA is available to test this call. The CDR3 loop spans 14 amino acids. Looked up from germline, CDR1 is MGHDK and CDR2 is SYGVNS.